This T cell receptor beta chain derives from a study of blood T cell repertoires in COVID-19. Method: immunoSEQ multiplex PCR; TCRdb's copy keeps in-frame clones and lacks some. This sample has 35,000 to 40,000 clones; 85% to 90% occur once, and the top ten carry roughly an eighth. CDR3 length: 18 residues. Trimming removed 1 base at V and 1 base at J, with 18 bases between. The germline V gene has CDR1 SGHTA and CDR2 FQGTGA. Concerning this clone: Distinct nucleotide sequences in the sample also encode this CDR3.

The source of this sequence is a man aged 70-80 years with acute or convalescent COVID-19. The rearrangement uses TRBV7-3 and TRBJ2-3; possible D gene TRBD2, 6 bases. The sample consisted of peripheral blood. CDR3 in DNA: TGTGCCAGCAGCTTAAAAGGGTCTAGCGTAGGGGGCACAGATACGCAGTATTTT. Its translation is CASSLKGSSVGGTDTQYF.